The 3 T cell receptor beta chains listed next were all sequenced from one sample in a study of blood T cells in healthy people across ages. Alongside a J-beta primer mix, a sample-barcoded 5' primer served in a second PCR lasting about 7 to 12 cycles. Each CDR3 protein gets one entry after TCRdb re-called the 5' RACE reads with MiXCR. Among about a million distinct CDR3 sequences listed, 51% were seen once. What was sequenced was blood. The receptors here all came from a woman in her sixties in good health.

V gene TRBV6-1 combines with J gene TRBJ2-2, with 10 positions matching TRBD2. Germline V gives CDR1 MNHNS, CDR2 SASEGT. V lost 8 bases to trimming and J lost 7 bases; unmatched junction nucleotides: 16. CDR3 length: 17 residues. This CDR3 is CASRRRASGSTNGELFF. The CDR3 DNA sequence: TGTGCCAGCCGTCGTCGAGCTAGCGGGAGTACTAACGGGGAGCTGTTTTTT.

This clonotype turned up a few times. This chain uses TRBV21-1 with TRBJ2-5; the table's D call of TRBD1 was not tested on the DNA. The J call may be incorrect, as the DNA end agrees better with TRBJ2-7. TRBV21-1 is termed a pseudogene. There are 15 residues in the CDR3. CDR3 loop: CASSSHRDRKYEQYF. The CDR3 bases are TGTGCCAGCAGCTCCCACCGGGACAGAAAATACGAGCAGTACTTC.

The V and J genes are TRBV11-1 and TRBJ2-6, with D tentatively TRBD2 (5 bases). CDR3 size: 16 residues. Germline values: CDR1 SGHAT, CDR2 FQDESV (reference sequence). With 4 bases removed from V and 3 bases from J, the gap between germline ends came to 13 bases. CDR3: CASSSGRGRGANVLTF. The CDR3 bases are TGTGCCAGCAGCTCCGGACGAGGGCGTGGGGCCAACGTCCTGACTTTC.